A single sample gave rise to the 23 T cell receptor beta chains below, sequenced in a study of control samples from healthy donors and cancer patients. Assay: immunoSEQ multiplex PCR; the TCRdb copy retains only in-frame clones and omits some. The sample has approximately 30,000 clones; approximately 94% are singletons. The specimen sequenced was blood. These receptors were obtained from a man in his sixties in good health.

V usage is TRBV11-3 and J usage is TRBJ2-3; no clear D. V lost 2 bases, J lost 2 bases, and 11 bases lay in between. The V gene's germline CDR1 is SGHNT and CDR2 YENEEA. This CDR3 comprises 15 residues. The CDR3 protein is CASSLRGLPTDTQYF. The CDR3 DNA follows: TGTGCCAGCAGCTTACGTGGGCTGCCCACAGATACGCAGTATTTT.

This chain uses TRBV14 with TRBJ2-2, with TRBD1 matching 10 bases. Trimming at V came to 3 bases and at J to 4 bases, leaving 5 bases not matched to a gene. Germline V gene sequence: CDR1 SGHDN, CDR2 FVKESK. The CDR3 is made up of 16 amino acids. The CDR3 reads CASSQAGQGTTGELFF. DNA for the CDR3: TGTGCCAGCAGCCAGGCGGGACAGGGGACCACCGGGGAGCTGTTTTTT.

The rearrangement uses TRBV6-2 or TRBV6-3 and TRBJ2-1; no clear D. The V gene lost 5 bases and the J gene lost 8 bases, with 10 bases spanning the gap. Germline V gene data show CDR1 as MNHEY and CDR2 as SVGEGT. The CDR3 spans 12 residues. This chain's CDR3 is CASSHGWDEQFF. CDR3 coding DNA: TGTGCCAGCAGTCACGGGTGGGATGAGCAGTTCTTC.

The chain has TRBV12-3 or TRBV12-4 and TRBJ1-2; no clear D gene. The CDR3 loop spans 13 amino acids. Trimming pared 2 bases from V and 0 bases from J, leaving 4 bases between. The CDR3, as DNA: TGTGCCAGCAGTTTATTTGCTAACTATGGCTACACCTTC. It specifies CASSLFANYGYTF.

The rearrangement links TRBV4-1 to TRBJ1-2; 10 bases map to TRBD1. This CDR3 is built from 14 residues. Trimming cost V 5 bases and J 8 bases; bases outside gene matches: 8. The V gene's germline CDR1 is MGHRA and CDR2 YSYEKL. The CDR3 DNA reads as TGCGCCAGCAGCACGACAGGGGGCCTCAGGGGCTACACCTTC. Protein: CASSTTGGLRGYTF.

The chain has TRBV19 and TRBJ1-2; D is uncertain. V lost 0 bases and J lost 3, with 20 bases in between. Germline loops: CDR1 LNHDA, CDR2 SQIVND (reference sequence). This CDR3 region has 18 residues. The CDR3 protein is CASSIDSFNTVWDYGYTF. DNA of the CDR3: TGTGCCAGTAGTATAGATTCTTTTAACACAGTCTGGGACTATGGCTACACCTTC.

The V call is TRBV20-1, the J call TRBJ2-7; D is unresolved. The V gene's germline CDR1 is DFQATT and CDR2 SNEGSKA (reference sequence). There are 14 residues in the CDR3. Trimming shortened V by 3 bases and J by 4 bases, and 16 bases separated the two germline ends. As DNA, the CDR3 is TGCAGTGCTAGTTCCATTGGGGAACTTTACGAGCAGTACTTC. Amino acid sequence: CSASSIGELYEQYF.

Written as DNA, the CDR3 is TGTGCCAGCAGCTTCACAGGGGCGAATCAGCCCCAGCATTTT. Translation: CASSFTGANQPQHF. The chain recombines TRBV27 with TRBJ1-5, with 7 bases that match TRBD1. This CDR3 is 14 amino acids long. The trim removed 6 bases at V and 4 bases at J, leaving 6 bases unmatched. Germline CDR1 MNHEY, CDR2 SMNVEV (reference sequence).

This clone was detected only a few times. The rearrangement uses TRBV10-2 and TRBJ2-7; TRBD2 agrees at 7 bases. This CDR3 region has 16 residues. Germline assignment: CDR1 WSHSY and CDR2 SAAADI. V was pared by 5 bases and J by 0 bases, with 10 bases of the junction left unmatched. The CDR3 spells CASSSAGSRSSYEQYF. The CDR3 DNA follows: TGCGCCAGCAGTTCAGCGGGGTCAAGGAGCTCCTACGAGCAGTACTTC.

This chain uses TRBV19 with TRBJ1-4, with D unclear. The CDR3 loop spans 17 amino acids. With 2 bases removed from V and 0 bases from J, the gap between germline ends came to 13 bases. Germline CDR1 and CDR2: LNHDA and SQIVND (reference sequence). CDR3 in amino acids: CASSIRGAAATNEKLFF. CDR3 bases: TGTGCCAGTAGTATAAGAGGAGCGGCAGCAACTAATGAAAAACTGTTTTTT.

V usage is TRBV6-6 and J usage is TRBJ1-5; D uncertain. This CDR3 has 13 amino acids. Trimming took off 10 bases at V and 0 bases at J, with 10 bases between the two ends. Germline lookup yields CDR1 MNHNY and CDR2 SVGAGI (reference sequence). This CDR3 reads CATLQSSNQPQHF. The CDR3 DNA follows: TGTGCCACCCTCCAGAGTAGCAATCAGCCCCAGCATTTT.

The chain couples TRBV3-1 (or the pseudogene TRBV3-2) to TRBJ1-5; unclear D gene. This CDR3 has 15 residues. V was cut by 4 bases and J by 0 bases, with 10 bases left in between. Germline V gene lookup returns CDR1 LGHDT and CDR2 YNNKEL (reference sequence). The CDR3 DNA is TGTGCCAGCAGCCTTGATCGTCGTAGCAATCAGCCCCAGCATTTT. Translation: CASSLDRRSNQPQHF.

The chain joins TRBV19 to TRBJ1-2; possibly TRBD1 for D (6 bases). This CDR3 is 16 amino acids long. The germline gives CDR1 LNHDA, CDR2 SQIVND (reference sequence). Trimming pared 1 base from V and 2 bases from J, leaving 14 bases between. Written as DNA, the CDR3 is TGTGCCAGTAGTATAGGATCCGGAGACAGGAACTATGGCTACACCTTC. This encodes CASSIGSGDRNYGYTF.

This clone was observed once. DNA for the CDR3: TGTGCCAGTTCCTTCTCGGCAGGGACTAATGAAAAACTGTTTTTT. Amino acid sequence: CASSFSAGTNEKLFF. The rearrangement uses TRBV6-4 and TRBJ1-4, with D possibly matching TRBD1 (5 bases). CDR3 length equals 15 residues. V shed 9 bases and J shed 2 bases, with 16 bases lying between them. Germline V CDR1 and CDR2: MRHNA, SNTAGT.

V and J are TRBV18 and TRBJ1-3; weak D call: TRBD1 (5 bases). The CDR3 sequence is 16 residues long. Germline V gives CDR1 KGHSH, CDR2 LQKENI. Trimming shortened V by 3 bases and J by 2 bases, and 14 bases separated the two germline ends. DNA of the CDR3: TGTGCCAGCTCACCGTCAGGGTCAGGGACTGGAAACACCATATATTTT. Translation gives CASSPSGSGTGNTIYF.

The CDR3 loop is CASSAEGQSINEKLFF. As DNA, the CDR3 is TGTGCCAGCAGCGCCGAGGGACAGTCAATTAATGAAAAACTGTTTTTT. This sequence joins TRBV9 and TRBJ1-4; the match to TRBD1 covers 7 bases. Germline loops: CDR1 SGDLS, CDR2 YYNGEE. The CDR3 is made up of 16 amino acids. V was pared by 3 bases and J by 4 bases, with 9 bases of the junction left unmatched.

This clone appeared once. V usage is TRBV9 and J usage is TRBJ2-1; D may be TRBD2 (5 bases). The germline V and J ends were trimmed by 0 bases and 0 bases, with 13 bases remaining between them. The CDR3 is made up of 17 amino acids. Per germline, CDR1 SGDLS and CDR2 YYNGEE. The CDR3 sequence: CASSVDRGTFSYNEQFF. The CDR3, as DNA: TGTGCCAGCAGCGTAGATCGGGGAACTTTCTCCTACAATGAGCAGTTCTTC.

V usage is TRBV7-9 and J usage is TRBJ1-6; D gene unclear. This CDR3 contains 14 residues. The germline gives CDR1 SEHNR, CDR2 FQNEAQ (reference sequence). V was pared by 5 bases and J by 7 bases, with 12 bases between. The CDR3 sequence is CASSPPGPNSPLHF. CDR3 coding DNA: TGTGCCAGCAGCCCACCAGGCCCAAATTCACCCCTCCACTTT.

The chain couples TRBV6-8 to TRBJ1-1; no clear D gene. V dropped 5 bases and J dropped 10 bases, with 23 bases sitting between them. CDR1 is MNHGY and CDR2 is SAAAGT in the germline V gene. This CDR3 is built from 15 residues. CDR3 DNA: TGTGCCAGCAGTCCCCCCGAGCGGAACCCCGTGGGAGCTTTCTTT. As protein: CASSPPERNPVGAFF.

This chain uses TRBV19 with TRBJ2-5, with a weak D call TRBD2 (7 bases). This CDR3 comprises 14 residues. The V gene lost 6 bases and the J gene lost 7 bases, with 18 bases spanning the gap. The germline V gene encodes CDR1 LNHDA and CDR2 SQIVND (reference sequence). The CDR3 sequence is CASRGAGAPGTQYF. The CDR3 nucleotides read TGTGCCAGTAGGGGGGCGGGGGCCCCAGGGACCCAGTACTTC.

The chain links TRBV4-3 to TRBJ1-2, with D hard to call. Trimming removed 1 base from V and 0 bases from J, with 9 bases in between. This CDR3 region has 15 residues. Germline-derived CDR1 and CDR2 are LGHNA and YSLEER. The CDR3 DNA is TGCGCCAGCAGCCAAGCCACGACTGCTAACTATGGCTACACCTTC. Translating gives CASSQATTANYGYTF.

Written as DNA, the CDR3 is TGTGCCAGCAGTAATTCCGGGACAGGGTATGAAAAACTGTTTTTT. Translated, it gives CASSNSGTGYEKLFF. The rearrangement links TRBV28 to TRBJ1-4, with 9 bases matching TRBD1. V lost 5 bases, J lost 6 bases, and 7 bases stayed unmatched. Germline CDR1 is MDHEN and CDR2 is SYDVKM. The CDR3 consists of 15 residues.

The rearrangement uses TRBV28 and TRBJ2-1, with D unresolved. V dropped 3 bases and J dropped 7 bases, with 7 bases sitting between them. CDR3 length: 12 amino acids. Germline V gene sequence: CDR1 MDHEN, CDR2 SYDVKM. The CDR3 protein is CASSFVINEQFF. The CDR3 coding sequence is TGTGCCAGCAGTTTTGTTATAAATGAGCAGTTCTTC.